This is a list of T cell receptor beta chains from one sample in a study of CD8+CD57+ T cells in acquired aplastic anemia. One entry per CDR3 protein results from TCRdb running MiXCR on the reads. This table has fewer than 85,000 distinct CDR3 sequences, roughly 72% appearing once. The sequenced sample was sorted CD4+, CD8+, or CD8+CD57+ T cells (not recorded which) from PBMCs. All receptors derive from a human donor with aplastic anemia. CDR3s include the opening cysteine and the closing phenylalanine or tryptophan. Fields, in order: V gene, CDR3 length, J gene, D gene, clone size, CDR3 DNA, CDR3 protein. A D gene is named only where the DNA matches it firmly. Only part of the rows carry a size: once, few, many, or a class if the clone is expanded.

TRBV11-2	15	TRBJ2-7	TRBD2	NA	TGTGCCAGCAGCTTAGAACTAGCGGCGTCCTACGAGCAGTACTTC	CASSLELAASYEQYF
TRBV11-1	16	TRBJ2-1	TRBD1	NA	TGTGCCAGCAGCTCAGAACAGGGGGATGGCTACAATGAGCAGTTCTTC	CASSSEQGDGYNEQFF
TRBV19	12	TRBJ2-3	NA	NA	TGTGCCAGTAGAAAAAGCGCAGATACGCAGTATTTT	CASRKSADTQYF
TRBV10-2	12	TRBJ1-4	TRBD1	NA	TGCGCCAGTACAGGGGCCAATGAAAAACTGTTTTTT	CASTGANEKLFF
TRBV2	15	TRBJ2-7	TRBD1	NA	TGTGCCAGCAGTGAAGCGCAGGGACAGATCTACGAGCAGTACTTC	CASSEAQGQIYEQYF
TRBV15	15	TRBJ2-7	NA	NA	TGTGCCACCAGCAGGAGCCGGGACGCGGGGCCCCTGCAGTACTTC	CATSRSRDAGPLQYF
TRBV24-1	15	TRBJ2-2	TRBD1	NA	TGTGCCACCAGTGAATCAGGGGGCTTTACCGGGGAGCTGTTTTTT	CATSESGGFTGELFF
TRBV7-9	13	TRBJ2-7	TRBD1	NA	TGTGCCAGCAGCTCGTCAGGGGGCTACGAGCAGTACTTC	CASSSSGGYEQYF
TRBV30	13	TRBJ1-2	TRBD1	NA	TGTGCCTGGAGTGCACAGGGGGGATATGGCTACACCTTC	CAWSAQGGYGYTF
TRBV20-1	14	TRBJ2-3	NA	once	TGCAGTGCTAGACCCCCGACAAGCACAGATACGCAGTATTTT	CSARPPTSTDTQYF
TRBV9	16	TRBJ2-7	TRBD2	many	TGTGCCAGCAGCGATAGCCCGACTAGCGGGGTCTACGAGCAGTACTTC	CASSDSPTSGVYEQYF
TRBV29-1	9	TRBJ1-1	TRBD1	few	TGCAGCGTTGAGGGACAGGGGACCTTT	CSVEGQGTF
TRBV25-1	14	TRBJ1-6	TRBD1	NA	TGTGCCAGCACTCTTGGACAGGGGAATTCACCCCTCCACTTT	CASTLGQGNSPLHF
TRBV2	15	TRBJ2-3	NA	NA	TGTGCCAGCAGAATACAGGGGACTAACTGGGATACGCAGTATTTT	CASRIQGTNWDTQYF
TRBV7-9	13	TRBJ1-6	NA	NA	TGTGCCAGCAGCTTAGAGCGCGATTCACCCCTCCACTTT	CASSLERDSPLHF
TRBV11-1	18	TRBJ1-6	NA	NA	TGTGCCAGCAGCTTAGATTGGACCGGCAGCACGTTGGGGTCACCCCTCCACTTT	CASSLDWTGSTLGSPLHF